These 23 T cell receptor beta chains came from one sample sequenced in a study of blood T cell repertoires in COVID-19. Profiled with immunoSEQ multiplex PCR; TCRdb holds only in-frame clones, not every one. The repertoire holds about 380,000 clones, with about 89% as singletons. The sample comprised PBMCs or T cells enriched from blood (not recorded which). These receptors were taken from a man aged 30 to 45 who had recovered from COVID-19.

The chain combines TRBV4-3 with TRBJ1-3; D not certain. Deletions cut 0 bases from V and 2 bases from J, with 14 bases between. Germline values: CDR1 LGHNA, CDR2 YSLEER. The CDR3 extends over 17 amino acids. The CDR3 here is CASSQDSTRGAGNTIYF. Here the CDR3 DNA reads TGCGCCAGCAGCCAAGATTCCACCCGAGGAGCTGGAAACACCATATATTTT.

This clone was picked up many times. The CDR3 reads CASNNGGTGELFF. For the CDR3, the DNA is TGTGCCAGTAATAACGGGGGGACCGGGGAGCTGTTTTTT. The J gene is TRBJ2-2, the V gene TRBV19; 7 positions agree with TRBD2. The V and J ends lost 7 bases and 5 bases, in that order; junction bases with no gene match: 4. In germline, CDR1 is LNHDA, CDR2 SQIVND (reference sequence). The CDR3 length is 13 residues.

The J gene is TRBJ2-7, the V gene TRBV7-9; D remains ambiguous. This CDR3 has 12 residues. CDR1 is SEHNR, CDR2 FQNEAQ, per germline (reference sequence). Trimming took 1 base from V and 5 from J, leaving 6 bases between them. The CDR3 loop is CASSLEADEQYF. As DNA, the CDR3 is TGTGCCAGCAGCTTAGAAGCCGACGAGCAGTACTTC.

CDR3 region: CASSQSAGVSPLHF. The CDR3 bases are TGTGCCAGCAGCCAATCGGCAGGGGTTTCACCCCTCCACTTT. The chain joins TRBV14 to TRBJ1-6, with D possibly matching TRBD1 (6 bases). Per the germline V gene, CDR1 is SGHDN and CDR2 is FVKESK. V was shortened by 2 bases and J by 9 bases, with 11 bases between the two germline ends. This CDR3 is built from 14 residues.

Concerning this clone itself: The same CDR3 can be traced to other DNA sequences in this sample. The CDR3 sequence: CASSPRQGGYTF. CDR3 sequence (DNA): TGTGCCAGCAGCCCCCGACAGGGCGGCTACACCTTC. The gene calls are TRBV7-9 and TRBJ1-2; TRBD1 matches 7 bases. The germline gives CDR1 SEHNR, CDR2 FQNEAQ (reference sequence). The CDR3 runs 12 residues. V lost 5 bases, J lost 8 bases, and 5 bases stayed unmatched. Using reference TRBV7-9 and TRBJ1-2 for the parts outside the CDR3, the full variable domain is DTGVSQNPRHKITKRGQNVTFRCDPISEHNRLYWYRQTLGQGPEFLTYFQNEAQLEKSRLLSDRFSAERPKGSFSTLEIQRTEQGDSAMYLCASSPRQGGYTFGSGTRLTVV.

The genes are TRBV6-5 and TRBJ1-1; perhaps TRBD1 as D (5 bases). From germline, CDR1 is MNHEY and CDR2 SVGAGI. V was clipped by 6 bases and J by 7 bases, with 12 bases between them. This CDR3 is built from 12 residues. The CDR3, as DNA: TGTGCCAGCAGCCGGCAGGGAGGTGAAGCTTTCTTT. It is translated as CASSRQGGEAFF.

Only a few counts were recorded for this clone. The V and J genes are TRBV12-3 or TRBV12-4 and TRBJ1-1; TRBD1 aligns across 7 bases. V lost 10 bases to trimming and J lost 3 bases; unmatched junction nucleotides: 8. The CDR3 is 13 residues long. The CDR3 sequence: CAKRQGWDTEAFF. The CDR3 DNA is TGTGCCAAACGACAGGGTTGGGACACTGAAGCTTTCTTT.

The chain combines TRBV10-3 with TRBJ2-1; 15 bases match TRBD2. CDR3 length equals 17 residues. J lost 7 bases, V lost 0 bases, and 4 bases had no gene match. Germline lookup yields CDR1 ENHRY and CDR2 SYGVKD. The CDR3 is CAISESGLAGGLNEQFF. The CDR3 bases are TGTGCCATCAGTGAGTCGGGACTAGCGGGGGGCTTGAATGAGCAGTTCTTC.

The genes are TRBV9 and TRBJ2-3; a possible D gene is TRBD2 (5 bases). This CDR3 has 15 amino acids. V shed 3 bases and J shed 5 bases, with 16 bases lying between them. Germline assignment: CDR1 SGDLS and CDR2 YYNGEE. CDR3 bases: TGTGCCAGCAGCGGTTTGACGGGGTCCTTAGATACGCAGTATTTT. It yields the protein CASSGLTGSLDTQYF.

The chain uses TRBV30 and TRBJ1-6, with D possibly being TRBD1 (6 bases). Germline assignment: CDR1 GTSNPN and CDR2 SVGIG (reference sequence). The CDR3 has 15 amino acids. V gave up 1 base and J gave up 5 bases, with 12 bases separating them. In DNA form, the CDR3 reads TGTGCCTGGAGTGAACAGGGAATGAATAATTCACCCCTCCACTTT. It translates to CAWSEQGMNNSPLHF.

This rearrangement joins TRBV7-2 to TRBJ1-4; D possibly corresponds to TRBD1 (5 bases). The germline CDR1 and CDR2 sequences are SGHTA and FQGNSA. V was clipped by 5 bases and J by 8 bases, with 15 bases between them. The CDR3 totals 14 residues. The DNA for the CDR3 is TGTGCCAGCAGCCTAGGGGTGACACGAGAAAAACTGTTTTTT. This encodes CASSLGVTREKLFF. Based on the CDR3 plus reference TRBV7-2 and TRBJ1-4, the full variable domain is GAGVSQSPSNKVTEKGKDVELRCDPISGHTALYWYRQSLGQGLEFLIYFQGNSAPDKSGLPSDRFSAERTGGSVSTLTIQRTQQEDSAVYLCASSLGVTREKLFFGSGTQLSVL.

The gene calls are TRBV11-3 and TRBJ2-7; 8 bases line up with TRBD2. The CDR3 sequence is 13 residues long. CDR1 and CDR2 (germline): SGHNT, YENEEA. V lost 5 bases to trimming and J lost 6 bases; unmatched junction nucleotides: 6. In DNA form, the CDR3 reads TGTGCCAGCAGCCCCGGACTAGCCAGCGAGCAGTACTTC. Its protein product is CASSPGLASEQYF.

The chain joins TRBV4-1 to TRBJ2-3; D gene uncertain. CDR1 and CDR2 from the germline V gene are MGHRA and YSYEKL. Trimming took 0 bases from V and 2 from J, leaving 6 bases between them. The CDR3 length is 14 residues. CDR3 DNA sequence: TGCGCCAGCAGCCAAGAGGCGGCCACAGATACGCAGTATTTT. Its protein is CASSQEAATDTQYF.

V and J are TRBV7-2 and TRBJ2-7; TRBD2 matches at 11 bases. The CDR3 totals 16 residues. V lost 1 base to trimming and J lost 0 bases; unmatched junction nucleotides: 2. Per the germline V gene, CDR1 is SGHTA and CDR2 is FQGNSA. The CDR3 protein is CASSLVAGGPSYEQYF. DNA of the CDR3: TGTGCCAGCAGCTTAGTAGCGGGGGGGCCCTCCTACGAGCAGTACTTC.

CDR3 nucleotides: TGCGCCAGCAGCCAGCCCGCCTCAGGGGGATACAATGAGCAGTTCTTC. Amino acid sequence: CASSQPASGGYNEQFF. V is TRBV4-1 and J is TRBJ2-1, with 7 bases lining up with TRBD1. This CDR3 is built from 16 residues. Germline loops: CDR1 MGHRA, CDR2 YSYEKL. J lost 4 bases, V lost 3 bases, and 9 bases had no gene match.

There are a few counts of this clone. The genes are TRBV11-3 and TRBJ1-2; D possibly corresponds to TRBD1 (6 bases). Trimming stripped 5 bases from V and 7 bases from J, with 14 bases between. CDR1 SGHNT and CDR2 YENEEA come from the germline V gene. This CDR3 is 13 amino acids long. This chain's CDR3 is CASSAQGGFGYTF. The CDR3 DNA follows: TGTGCCAGCAGCGCACAGGGTGGGTTTGGCTACACCTTC.

This chain joins TRBV6-6 and TRBJ1-3, with D unresolved. Germline CDR1 reads MNHNY; CDR2 reads SVGAGI (reference sequence). The V end was cut by 4 bases, the J end by 0 bases, with 13 bases between. The length of the CDR3 is 16 residues. This CDR3 is CASSLRNSGSGNTIYF. The CDR3 DNA reads as TGTGCCAGCAGTTTACGTAATAGCGGCTCTGGAAACACCATATATTTT.

This chain uses TRBV12-3 or TRBV12-4 with TRBJ1-1; D gene ambiguous. Trimming shortened V by 7 bases and J by 1 base, and 10 bases separated the two germline ends. The CDR3 has 13 residues. CDR3: CASTRHSNTEAFF. In DNA form, the CDR3 reads TGTGCCAGCACCCGACATTCGAACACTGAAGCTTTCTTT.

The chain joins TRBV12-1 to TRBJ2-3; the D call TRBD2 from the table was never checked on the DNA. TRBV12-1 is tagged as a pseudogene. This CDR3 contains 16 residues. CDR3 nucleotide sequence: TGTGCCAGCAGAACACTGACTAGCGGGGGGGCAGATACGCAGTATTTT. It is translated as CASRTLTSGGADTQYF.

The V call is TRBV18, the J call TRBJ1-1; TRBD1 might be the D (6 bases). V gave up 5 bases and J gave up 7 bases, with 8 bases separating them. CDR3 length equals 11 residues. The V gene's germline CDR1 is KGHSH and CDR2 LQKENI. CDR3 residues: CASSGGGEAFF. CDR3 DNA: TGTGCCAGCTCAGGGGGCGGTGAAGCTTTCTTT.

The chain employs TRBV18 and TRBJ1-5; D is undetermined. The V end lost 6 bases, the J end lost 6 bases, and 9 bases lay between the germline ends. This CDR3 spans 12 amino acids. Germline V gene lookup returns CDR1 KGHSH and CDR2 LQKENI. The CDR3 is CASSFGAQPQHF. The CDR3 DNA is TGTGCCAGCTCCTTCGGTGCTCAGCCCCAGCATTTT.

The chain couples TRBV19 to TRBJ1-1, with D perhaps matching TRBD1 (6 bases). Between the trimmed V and J ends, which lost 5 bases and 5 bases, there was a span of 9 bases. The V gene's germline CDR1 is LNHDA and CDR2 SQIVND (reference sequence). The CDR3 contains 12 residues. The CDR3 region has the DNA TGTGCCAGTAGTTCACAGGGTACTGAAGCTTTCTTT. Its protein is CASSSQGTEAFF.

The chain combines TRBV3-1 (or the pseudogene TRBV3-2) with TRBJ1-6, with 8 bases lining up with TRBD1. The germline CDR1 and CDR2 sequences are LGHDT and YNNKEL (reference sequence). This CDR3 has 17 amino acids. V was pared by 0 bases and J by 5 bases, with 6 bases of the junction left unmatched. The CDR3 sequence: CASSQDPAGGDNSPLHF. Written as DNA, the CDR3 is TGTGCCAGCAGCCAAGATCCGGCAGGGGGCGATAATTCACCCCTCCACTTT.